These T cell receptor beta chains were read from a single sample in a study of T-cell memory formation after mild COVID-19. MiXCR was run by TCRdb on the 5' RACE reads, yielding one entry per CDR3 protein. The table lists roughly 620,000 distinct CDR3 sequences, more than 15% of them singletons, with about 12% in the top ten. The sample taken for sequencing was PBMCs or a T cell subset sorted from them (not recorded which). All receptors come from an adult woman who had mild COVID-19 (a few samples of this study predate the infection). Cell type and time point are not known. The CDR3 runs from the conserved cysteine through the conserved F or W. The D gene is left open where the match is weak. Clone size is stated in some rows and not others, as once, few, many or a class when expanded.

abundance,d_gene,j_gene,v_gene,CDR3nt,CDR3aa
-,-,TRBJ1-5,TRBV12-3/TRBV12-4,TGTGCCAGCAGTCGCGATCAGCACAATCAGCCCCAGCATTTT,CASSRDQHNQPQHF
-,-,TRBJ2-7,TRBV27,TGTGCCAGCAGTAGCCTCGGGACGGGGTCATACGAGCAGTACTTC,CASSSLGTGSYEQYF
-,-,TRBJ2-7,TRBV4-2,TGTGCCAGCAGCCAAGATCGGCTAGACGAGCAGTACTTC,CASSQDRLDEQYF
-,-,TRBJ2-1,TRBV7-9,TGTGCCAGCAGCGCCGTTCTGGGTGAGCAGTTCTTC,CASSAVLGEQFF
few,-,TRBJ2-3,TRBV5-4,TGTGCCAGCAGCTTATTAGCGCCCGCCACAGATACGCAGTATTTT,CASSLLAPATDTQYF
few,-,TRBJ2-7,TRBV6-2/TRBV6-3,TGTGCCAGCAGTTACGGTAGCGGCTCCTACGAGCAGTACTTC,CASSYGSGSYEQYF
few,-,TRBJ1-6,TRBV12-3/TRBV12-4,TGTGCCAGCACCCTGGGGGGACACAGAAATTCACCCCTCCACTTT,CASTLGGHRNSPLHF
few,-,TRBJ2-1,TRBV20-1,TGCAGTGCTAGTGAAGGGGGGGCAGGGTCGGATGAGCAGTTCTTC,CSASEGGAGSDEQFF
few,TRBD2,TRBJ2-1,TRBV18,TGTGCCAGCTCACCGTTGGCGGGGGACAATGAGCAGTTCTTC,CASSPLAGDNEQFF
few,TRBD1,TRBJ1-2,TRBV12-3/TRBV12-4,TGTGCCAGCAGTTTAGCCCTCGGGACAGGCTATGGCTACACCTTC,CASSLALGTGYGYTF
-,TRBD1,TRBJ1-2,TRBV25-1,TGTGCCAGCAGTGCTCAGGGGGCAGGGTATGGCTACACCTTC,CASSAQGAGYGYTF
-,TRBD1,TRBJ2-7,TRBV5-1,TGCGCCAGCAGCTTGGAGCCCGGGACAGGGAGCGAGCAGTACTTC,CASSLEPGTGSEQYF
few,TRBD1,TRBJ2-1,TRBV24-1,TGTGCCACCAGTCCTAACAGGGGTCTCTCCTACAATGAGCAGTTCTTC,CATSPNRGLSYNEQFF
few,-,TRBJ1-2,TRBV27,TGTGCCAGCAGTCTCCAGACAGGATCCTATGGCTACACCTTC,CASSLQTGSYGYTF
-,TRBD1,TRBJ2-5,TRBV12-3/TRBV12-4,TGTGCCAGCACCCCACAGGGGTCCTTTGAGACCCAGTACTTC,CASTPQGSFETQYF
few,TRBD1,TRBJ1-1,TRBV29-1,TGCAGCGGGGGACAGGGGATGCGAGGTGAAGCTTTCTTT,CSGGQGMRGEAFF
few,-,TRBJ1-1,TRBV5-1,TGCGCCAGCAGCTACCATCTGGGACCTCTGAACACTGAAGCTTTCTTT,CASSYHLGPLNTEAFF
-,-,TRBJ2-4,TRBV12-3/TRBV12-4,TGTGCCAGCAGCCACCCCGAGTACGGCAAAAACATTCAGTACTTC,CASSHPEYGKNIQYF
few,-,TRBJ2-1,TRBV11-2,TGTGCCAGCAGTACAGGGTTTGGGGAAACCTACTACAATGAGCAGTTCTTC,CASSTGFGETYYNEQFF
-,-,TRBJ2-7,TRBV27,TGTGCCAGCAGTTTTGGGGTAGGCCCTTTGGACGAGCAGTACTTC,CASSFGVGPLDEQYF